The clone carrying this T cell receptor (beta chain) has only a few counts. Germline V gene sequence: CDR1 MNHNS, CDR2 SASEGT. V lost 8 bases to trimming and J lost 8 bases, with 13 bases between them. This CDR3 region has 11 residues. The data originate from a study of metastatic and nonmetastatic thyroid tumors. MiXCR re-clonotyped the PCR reads for TCRdb. This sample has about 16,000 clones; roughly a quarter occur once, and the top ten carry approximately 11%. Thyroid surgery was preceded by no treatment in any patient. The chain combines TRBV6-1 with TRBJ2-7; D is unclear. The receptor's source is a male donor with papillary thyroid cancer or a benign thyroid nodule (not recorded which). Some clones in this sample may be carry-over from other donors' samples. The sample comprised blood. CDR3 DNA: TGTGCCAGCTTCGGGTCTTTCAAGCAGTACTTC. Residues: CASFGSFKQYF.